This entry is about one T cell receptor (beta chain). Its matching antigen is unknown. Per germline, CDR1 MNHEY and CDR2 SVGAGI. The CDR3 runs to 14 residues. V lost 2 bases, J lost 0 bases, and 7 bases lay in between. The input was around 500 ng total RNA; TCR beta cDNA was made from it with a constant-region primer. Three nested multiplex PCR rounds, a slightly modified ARM-PCR method, built the TCR beta libraries. The study ran its first two PCR rounds for roughly 9 cycles each, using TRBV1-TRBV30 forward primers and a C-beta reverse primer. TCRdb recomputed calls from the multiplex PCR reads with MiXCR, one row per CDR3 protein. The repertoire includes about 330,000 distinct CDR3 sequences, approximately 64% of them detected once, and under 8.5% sits in the top ten. These data originate in a study of tumor-infiltrating lymphocytes in primary liver carcinoma. Study details: Surgical resection was the treatment these patients received for primary liver carcinoma. All lesions had stage T1-T3 N0M0 and roughly 4 to 11 cm widths.

Unsorted whole blood yielded blood RNA, and germline DNA was extracted as well. Findings of the study overall: Relative to blood, tumors carried a significantly larger fraction of the repertoire in their top 250 clones (p = 0.039).

The sample consisted of peripheral blood. The V gene is TRBV6-5, the J gene TRBJ1-2; D unclear. The sequence was obtained from a man aged 40-49 years with primary liver carcinoma and hepatitis B virus infection. CDR3 sequence (DNA): TGTGCCAGCAGTTACAGGCACTCTAACTATGGCTACACCTTC. It encodes CASSYRHSNYGYTF.